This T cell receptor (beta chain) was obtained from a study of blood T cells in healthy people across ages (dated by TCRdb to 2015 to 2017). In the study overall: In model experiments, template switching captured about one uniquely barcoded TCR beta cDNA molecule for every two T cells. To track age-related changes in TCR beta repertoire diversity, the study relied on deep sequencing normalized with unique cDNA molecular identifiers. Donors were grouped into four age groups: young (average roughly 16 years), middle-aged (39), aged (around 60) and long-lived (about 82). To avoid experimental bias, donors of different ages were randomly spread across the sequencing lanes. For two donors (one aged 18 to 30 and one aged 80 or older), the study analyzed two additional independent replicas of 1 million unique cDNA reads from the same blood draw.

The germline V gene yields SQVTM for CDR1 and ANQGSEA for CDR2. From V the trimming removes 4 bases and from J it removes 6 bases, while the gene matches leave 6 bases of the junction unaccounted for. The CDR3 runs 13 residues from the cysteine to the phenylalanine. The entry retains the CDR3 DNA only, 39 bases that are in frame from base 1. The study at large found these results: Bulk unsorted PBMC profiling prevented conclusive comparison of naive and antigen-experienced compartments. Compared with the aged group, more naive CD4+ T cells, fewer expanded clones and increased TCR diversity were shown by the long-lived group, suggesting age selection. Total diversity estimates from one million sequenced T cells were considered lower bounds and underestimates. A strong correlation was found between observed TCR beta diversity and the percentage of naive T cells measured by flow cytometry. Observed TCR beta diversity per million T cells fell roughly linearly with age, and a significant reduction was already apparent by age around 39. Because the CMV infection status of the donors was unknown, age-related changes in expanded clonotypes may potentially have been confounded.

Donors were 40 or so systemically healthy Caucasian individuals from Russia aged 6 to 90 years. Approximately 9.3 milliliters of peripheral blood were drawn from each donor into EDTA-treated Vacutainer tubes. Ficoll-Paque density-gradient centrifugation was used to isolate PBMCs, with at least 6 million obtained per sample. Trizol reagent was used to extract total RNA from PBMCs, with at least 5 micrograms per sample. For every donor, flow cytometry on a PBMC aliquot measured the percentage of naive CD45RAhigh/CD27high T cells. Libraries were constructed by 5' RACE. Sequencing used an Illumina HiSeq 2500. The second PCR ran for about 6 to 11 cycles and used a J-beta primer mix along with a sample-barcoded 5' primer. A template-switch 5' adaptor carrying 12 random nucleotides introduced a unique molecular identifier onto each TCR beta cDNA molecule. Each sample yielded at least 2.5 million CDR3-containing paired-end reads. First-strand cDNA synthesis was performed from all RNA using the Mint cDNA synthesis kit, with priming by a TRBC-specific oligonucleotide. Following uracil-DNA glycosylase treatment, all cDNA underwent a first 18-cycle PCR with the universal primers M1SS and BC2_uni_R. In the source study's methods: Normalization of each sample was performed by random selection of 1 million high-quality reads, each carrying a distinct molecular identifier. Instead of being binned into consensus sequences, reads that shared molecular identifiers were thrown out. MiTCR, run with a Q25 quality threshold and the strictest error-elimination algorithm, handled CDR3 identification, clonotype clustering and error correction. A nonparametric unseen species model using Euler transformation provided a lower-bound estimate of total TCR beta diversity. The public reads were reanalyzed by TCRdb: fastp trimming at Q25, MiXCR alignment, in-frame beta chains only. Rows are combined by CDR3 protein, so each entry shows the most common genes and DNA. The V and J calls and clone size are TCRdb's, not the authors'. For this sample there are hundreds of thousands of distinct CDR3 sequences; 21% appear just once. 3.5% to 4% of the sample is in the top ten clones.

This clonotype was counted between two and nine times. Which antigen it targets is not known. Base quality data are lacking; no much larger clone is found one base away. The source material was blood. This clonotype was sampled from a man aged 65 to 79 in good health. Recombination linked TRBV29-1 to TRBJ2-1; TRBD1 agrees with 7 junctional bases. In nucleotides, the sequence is TGCAGCGTTGCCGGGACAGATTGCAATGAGCAGTTCTTC. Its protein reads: CSVAGTDCNEQFF.